One TCR beta chain is described in this entry. This clonotype has a count of ten or more. This clone's antigen is unknown. Relative to the germline gene, one junction end is altered; a read error may explain this. This sample is part of a study of T cell repertoires in cytomegalovirus infection (dated by TCRdb to about 2019). The study in broad terms: Donor HLA type was relevant to the analysis, because carriage of CMV infection together with the matching HLA type was indicated by public TCR beta signatures. What the research found in general, with its limitations: Carriers of CMV infection plus the relevant HLA type were discriminated by the cumulative frequency of public TCR beta family members in the study cohort and in an independent roughly 380-donor cohort. In the ex vivo response, HLA-C-restricted CMV-specific TCR beta clonotypes were dominant, and in two of eight donors the single most frequent clonotype came from this HLA-C-restricted group.

From cysteine to phenylalanine, the CDR3 is 13 amino acids long. Only the CDR3 DNA is retained, 39 bases long and in frame from the first base. Taken from the germline V gene, the CDR1 and CDR2 loops are SQVTM and ANQGSEA. The sequencing machine was an Illumina HiSeq 1500. Clones were called with MiXCR by TCRdb after fastp trimmed the public reads at Q25, and only in-frame beta chains were retained. Rows with a matching CDR3 protein are joined into one entry that keeps the most common DNA and genes. Here the sample has 210,000 or so distinct CDR3 sequences; around 6.4% occur a single time. Around 6.5% of the sample is in the top ten clones.

The sequence derives from a human donor in good health (CMV status not recorded). Some clones in this sample may be carry-over from other donors' samples. Sequencing input: PBMCs. The chain links TRBV29-1 with TRBJ1-4, with the D gene not confidently named. The nucleotide sequence is TGCAGCGTTAAAGATACAACTAATGAAAAACTGTTTTTT. Its protein is CSVKDTTNEKLFF.